The clone carrying this TCR beta chain appeared a single time. The antigen remains undetermined. This sample stems from a study of CD8 T cells in ankylosing spondylitis. CDR1 and CDR2 from the germline V gene are SGHTA and FQGNSA. V lost 5 bases to trimming and J lost 2 bases; unmatched junction nucleotides: 4. There are 15 residues in the CDR3. Whole-study findings and limits: Past research had described some motif variants in reactive arthritis synovial fluid and blood.

TCRdb passed the 5' RACE reads through MiXCR, listing each CDR3 protein once. The table includes hundreds of thousands of distinct CDR3 sequences, about 20% detected once. The chain joins TRBV7-2 to TRBJ2-7; 12 bases align to TRBD2. This clonotype originated in a female donor with ankylosing spondylitis or in good health (not recorded which). The sample taken for sequencing was blood, either unsorted or a sorted T cell fraction (not recorded which). The CDR3 is CASSLRLAGAYEQYF. CDR3 in DNA: TGTGCCAGCAGCCTCCGACTAGCGGGGGCCTACGAGCAGTACTTC.